Listed below are T cell receptor beta chains from one sample, sequenced in a study of blood T cells in healthy people across ages. TCRdb recomputed calls from the 5' RACE reads with MiXCR, one row per CDR3 protein. Here the sample spans approximately 780,000 distinct CDR3 sequences, 25% to 30% being singletons. In addition, the sample was reused for a study of T cells of mothers and their children.

Sequencing was performed on blood. All receptors come from a boy aged 5-17 years in good health. CDR3s include the opening cysteine and the closing phenylalanine or tryptophan. D genes are given only for firm matches. Expanded clones are given a class, and other clones once, few, many or no size at all.

v_call	clone_size	d_call	j_call	cdr3_nt	cdr3_aa
TRBV30	few	NA	TRBJ2-5	TGTGCCTCCGAGACGGGGGAAGAGACCCAGTACTTC	CASETGEETQYF
TRBV5-1	few	NA	TRBJ2-5	TGCGCCAGCAGCTTGGAACCTACAGCGGAAGAGACCCAGTACTTC	CASSLEPTAEETQYF
TRBV5-1	NA	NA	TRBJ2-3	TGCGCCAGCAGCCGTACGGGTACACCAGATACGCAGTATTTT	CASSRTGTPDTQYF
TRBV12-3/TRBV12-4	NA	NA	TRBJ1-5	TGTGCCAGCAGTCCCCTGGATCAAAGCAATCAGCCCCAGCATTTT	CASSPLDQSNQPQHF
TRBV6-1	few	NA	TRBJ1-1	TGTGCCAGCATAGAAGTGGAAGCTTTCTTT	CASIEVEAFF
TRBV6-5	NA	NA	TRBJ2-1	TGTGCCAGCAGTTACTCCAGGACAGCTTCGAATGAGCAGTTCTTC	CASSYSRTASNEQFF
TRBV7-3	few	NA	TRBJ2-5	TGTGCCAGCAGACCAGAAATCCAAGAGACCCAGTACTTC	CASRPEIQETQYF
TRBV20-1	NA	NA	TRBJ1-4	TGCAGTGCTAGCGACAGAGTGGGTGAAAAACTGTTTTTT	CSASDRVGEKLFF
TRBV12-3/TRBV12-4	NA	TRBD2	TRBJ2-7	TGTGCCAGCTGCATAGCGGGGGGGACTTACGAGCAGTACTTC	CASCIAGGTYEQYF
TRBV2	NA	NA	TRBJ1-1	TGTGCCAGCAAGAGTTTTGAACAGGTTCTAGAAGCTTTCTTT	CASKSFEQVLEAFF
TRBV12-3/TRBV12-4	NA	NA	TRBJ1-2	TGTGCCAGCATGAGGGGCTACGGCTACACCTTC	CASMRGYGYTF
TRBV9	many	NA	TRBJ2-5	TGTGCCAGCAGTGGCGGGGGCGAGACCCAGTACTTC	CASSGGGETQYF
TRBV20-1	few	NA	TRBJ2-6	TGCAGTGCTAGATTGGGCCAGCCTTCCAAACGGGCTGGGGCCAACGTCCTGACTTTC	CSARLGQPSKRAGANVLTF
TRBV3-1	many	TRBD1	TRBJ1-1	TGTGCCAGCAGTTATGGGACAGCTAACACTGAAGCTTTCTTT	CASSYGTANTEAFF
TRBV6-6	NA	NA	TRBJ2-1	TGTGCCAGCAGTTACTCAGAGGACTACCGACCGCAGTTCTTC	CASSYSEDYRPQFF
TRBV12-3/TRBV12-4	NA	NA	TRBJ1-6	TGTGCCAGCAGTTTTTGGAGCTCCTATAATTCACCCCTCCACTTT	CASSFWSSYNSPLHF
TRBV28	few	NA	TRBJ1-2	TGTGCCAGCAGCCGCACCAGGGGCTATGGCTACACCTTC	CASSRTRGYGYTF
TRBV29-1	NA	TRBD1	TRBJ2-7	TGCAGCGTTGAAGATAGGGACAGGGAGGTCGAGCAGTACTTC	CSVEDRDREVEQYF